This T cell receptor beta chain was obtained from a study of cytomegalovirus exposure and HLA in healthy donors listed by TCRdb under 2017. Broadly, across the study: An earlier analysis of around 600 of the donors reported 276 Gb of sequence data and more than 90 million unique TCR beta sequences from roughly 200 million T cells. HLA typing included class I and class II loci at four-digit resolution. A later genetic analysis used genome-wide SNP genotypes for 398 of the 666 donors, treating that subset as a discovery cohort. A separate validation cohort of 100 to 150 different subjects was used in addition to the 666-subject first cohort. High-throughput TCR immunosequencing, statistical association of individual TCRs with disease status, and machine learning were combined to predict cytomegalovirus infection status. Every discovery cohort repertoire had been produced on one sequencing platform. An early release covering approximately 600 HLA-typed donors comprised 250 to 350 gigabases of sequencing data and 85 million or so unique TCR sequences. To study patterns of TCR occurrence, a later analysis re-analyzed previously published TCR beta repertoires from several hundred donors and added high-resolution HLA genotyping. The study aimed to test whether cataloging public T cell receptors could reveal signatures of past pathogen exposure. The study profiled the T cell repertoires of 500 to 800 subjects by immunosequencing and related them to cytomegalovirus serostatus. The later analysis used no new phenotypic data to find candidate immune exposures, relying instead on TCR beta sequences and their occurrence across donors. Among 350 to 400 genotyped donors of the cohort, an average of around 240,000 unique TCR beta nucleotide sequences were sequenced per donor, approximately 20% of them non-productive. An earlier analysis of around 580 of the donors used high-throughput TCR beta sequencing to judge whether each TCR beta V gene segment behaved as functional or pseudogenic. Typing coverage varied by locus: roughly 620-640 donors for A, B, C, DRB1 and DQB1; approximately 500 for DQA1; about 600 for DPA1; 400 to 480 for DPB1. Roughly 5 DR-DQ haplotypes were handled as single units for association and clustering, since linkage in the cohort was strong. Donor age, sex, ethnicity and CMV serostatus were compiled alongside the repertoire data. Among the roughly 410 genotyped donors, about 85% belonged to the genetic ancestry cluster associated with self-reported Caucasian donors. The full study reports these points: Presence/absence analyses assumed roughly uniform sequencing depth across donors, an assumption that may not hold. At a false discovery rate of 0.05, a later analysis linked some 17,000 TCR beta sequences to specific HLA alleles. A later analysis found that TCR association rates varied across HLA loci, with DRB1 alleles showing the most associated TCRs and HLA-C alleles the fewest. In a later analysis, HLA-associated TCR beta chains were found to be more clonally expanded and to have lower generation probabilities than equally common non-associated chains. The authors suggested that the approach could potentially be generalized to other disease states and immunological phenotypes. Because some donors lacked HLA typing at each locus, the association tests relied only on the typed subset. Some IMGT-functional V segments, including TRBV6-2 and TRBV6-3, could not be distinguished by the 87-base-pair reads and were therefore excluded. According to a later analysis, parvovirus B19, influenza, CMV and Epstein-Barr virus appeared linked to several top co-occurrence clusters. Strong co-occurrence of HLA alleles, especially DR and DQ, made assigning TCR associations to individual alleles difficult. A few of the identified cytomegalovirus-associated TCR beta chains were confirmed in vitro to be specific for cytomegalovirus antigens. Correlated functional status among segregating V segments might be attributable to linkage disequilibrium, but an unknown experimental factor could not be ruled out. Because counts were too low, roughly 17 rarely observed V segments, including chromosome 9 orphons, were left out of the earlier analysis of 587 of the donors. A later genetic analysis reported fewer N-insertions in productive TCRs among donors in an Asian-associated ancestry cluster than the roughly 700-donor mean. In an earlier analysis of fewer than 700 of the donors, most TCR beta V segments appeared in productive rearrangements about 87% or about 30% of the time, broadly matching IMGT annotations. In a later analysis, most CMV-associated TCR beta chains were found to appear HLA-restricted, with HLA associations seemingly driven largely by CMV exposure. V-gene and J-gene trimming of TCR beta chains was associated with a missense DCLRE1C variant in a later genetic analysis, and the association was replicated in an independent cohort. The classifier was reported to diagnose cytomegalovirus status with high specificity and sensitivity in both the original cohort and the validation cohort. CMV serostatus was the only immune exposure information available for the cohort. This cohort had only TCR beta chains sequenced, and the lack of alpha or paired-chain data limited which features could be detected. A cluster of highly shared sequence variants was judged likely to represent a technical artifact of the sequencing pipeline. The study listed 150 to 200 TCR beta chains as associated with cytomegalovirus. A further reported finding was that TCR beta sequences accurately predicted the HLA-A and HLA-B alleles for most subjects in the first cohort. Most TCR sequences were seen in very few donors, while some public TCRs were found in many individuals.

Comment on this clone: The target of this receptor is not known. Base qualities are not at hand, and no much larger clone is one base apart.

CDR1 and CDR2, looked up from the germline V gene (reference sequence), are SGHKS and YYEKEE. From V the trimming removes 5 bases and from J it removes 2 bases, while the gene matches leave 3 bases of the junction unaccounted for. Including the terminal cysteine and phenylalanine, the CDR3 comprises 14 residues. Of the read, only the CDR3 DNA is kept; its 42 bases are in frame from base 1. The cohort was made up of about 610 healthy bone marrow donors. All cohort members were sampled while nominally healthy, although unrecorded immune exposures were likely present. The donor was CMV seronegative and belonged to the group of over 300 seronegative cohort members. Every donor gave a peripheral blood sample, and the peripheral blood mononuclear cells from that sample were used for TCR beta sequencing. The Qiagen DNeasy Blood Extraction Kit was used to extract genomic DNA from the blood cell samples. Libraries were made using the immunoSEQ multiplex PCR assay. The multiplex PCR relied on a mix of 60 forward primers for TCR Vbeta segments and 13 reverse primers for TCR Jbeta segments. The CDR3 region of rearranged TCR beta genes was amplified from genomic DNA by a multiplex PCR assay. Amplified TCR beta libraries were sequenced as 87-base-pair reads on the Illumina HiSeq System. The paper's data handling went like this. Across the 700 or so repertoires, a later analysis counted around 80 million unique TCR beta chains, around 10 million of which were shared by at least two donors. Raw reads were error-corrected and collapsed into unique sequences by a nearest-neighbor algorithm in which closely related sequences were merged to remove PCR and sequencing errors. To assign V, D and J gene segments, CDR3 sequences were aligned to IMGT reference sequences. For a sequence to be retained, at least a six-nucleotide match to both a V gene segment and a J gene segment was required. A rearrangement counted as productive if the CDR3 had no stop codons and remained in frame with V and J, and every other rearrangement counted as non-productive. Following IMGT convention, CDR3 was defined as the stretch from the second conserved V-encoded cysteine up to the conserved J-encoded phenylalanine. The earlier analysis of about 640 of the donors excluded any sequence lacking an unambiguous match to a single V gene segment. An earlier analysis of 500 to 700 of the donors classified V segments as functional when productive rearrangements were above 56.7% and as segregating when the standard deviation between donors was above 5%. A statistical classification framework was built for diagnosing cytomegalovirus status from the catalog of TCR beta chain sequences. In a later analysis, V and J genes were assigned by comparing TCR nucleotide sequences against IMGT/GENE-DB human TR gene sequences. In a later analysis, CDR3 sequences and most-parsimonious VDJ recombination scenarios were assigned using the TCRdist pipeline. In a later analysis, each TCR beta chain was defined by its CDR3 amino acid sequence together with its V-gene family, and reads lacking a unique V-gene family were excluded. As a way to deal with suspected cross-contamination and a sequencing artifact, a later analysis dropped under 600 nucleotide sequences that were highly shared and had low generation probability. A later analysis calculated a clonal expansion index for each public chain from normalized within-repertoire ranks of inferred template counts. In a later analysis, generation probabilities were computed with a VDJ recombination model fitted to out-of-frame rearrangements, and the resulting probabilities were checked against IGoR. In a later analysis, TCR-TCR, TCR-HLA and TCR-CMV co-occurrence was scored with hypergeometric tests, and a repertoire-size bias correction was applied to TCR pairs. In a later analysis, false discovery rates were estimated by permuting HLA or CMV assignments 20 times. In a later analysis, co-occurring TCRs were grouped using DBSCAN, and TCRdist sequence similarity was added for clustering within HLA-allele-positive subsets. Co-occurrence clustering excluded repertoires with fewer than 30,000 or more than 120,000 public chains, plus five with anomalous nucleotide sharing. The clones in this table, taken by TCRdb from immuneACCESS, are in-frame only. Not every clone is retained; where verified, under half of the shortfall comes from an unresolved V gene, and the cause of the rest is unknown. D and trimming were read from the DNA, whereas the V and J calls and clone size are those reported in that table. The sample records approximately 200,000 clones, 82% of which are singletons. 0.098% of the sample comes from the top ten.

The rearrangement combines TRBV5-5 with TRBJ2-7; 11 junctional bases match TRBD2. The sequencing input was PBMCs. The receptor was derived from a boy aged 2 to 10 in good health and CMV-seronegative. The nucleotide sequence is given as TGTGCCAGCAGGGGGACTAGCGGCACCTACGAGCAGTACTTC. It specifies CASRGTSGTYEQYF. The reference TRBV5-5 and TRBJ2-7 proteins fill in what lies around the CDR3, so the full variable domain reads DAGVTQSPTHLIKTRGQQVTLRCSPISGHKSVSWYQQVLGQGPQFIFQYYEKEERGRGNFPDRFSARQFPNYSSELNVNALLLGDSALYLCASRGTSGTYEQYFGPGTRLTVT.